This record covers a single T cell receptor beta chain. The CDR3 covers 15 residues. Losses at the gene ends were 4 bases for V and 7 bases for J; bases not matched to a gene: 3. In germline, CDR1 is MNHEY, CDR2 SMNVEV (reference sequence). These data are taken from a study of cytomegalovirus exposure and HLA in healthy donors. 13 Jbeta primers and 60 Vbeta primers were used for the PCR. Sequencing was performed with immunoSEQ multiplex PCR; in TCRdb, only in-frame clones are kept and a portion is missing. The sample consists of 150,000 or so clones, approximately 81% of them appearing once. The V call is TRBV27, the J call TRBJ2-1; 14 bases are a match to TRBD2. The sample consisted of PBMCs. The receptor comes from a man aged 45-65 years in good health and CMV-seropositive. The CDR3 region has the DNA TGTGCCAGCAGTTCAGGGACTAGCGGGAGTAATGAGCAGTTCTTC. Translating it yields CASSSGTSGSNEQFF.